Presented here are 10 T cell receptor beta chains from one specimen sequenced in a study of blood T cell repertoires in COVID-19. Using immunoSEQ multiplex PCR, the repertoire was profiled, and TCRdb retains in-frame clones only, with some absent. This table holds about 200,000 clones, approximately 89% found once. Sequencing input: PBMCs or T cells enriched from blood (not recorded which). The receptor source for this set is a woman in her 30s with acute COVID-19.

This rearrangement joins TRBV7-8 to TRBJ1-2; D call uncertain. Deletions cut 0 bases from V and 4 bases from J, with 6 bases between. Germline values: CDR1 SGHVS, CDR2 FQNEAQ. The CDR3 spans 13 residues. CDR3 loop: CASSLARSYGYTF. CDR3 DNA sequence: TGTGCCAGCAGCTTAGCCCGCAGCTATGGCTACACCTTC.

This chain uses TRBV10-3 with TRBJ1-6; tentative D call: TRBD1 (5 bases). CDR3 length: 13 amino acids. Trimming shortened V by 9 bases and J by 8 bases, and 14 bases separated the two germline ends. CDR1 and CDR2 (germline): ENHRY, SYGVKD. This chain's CDR3 is CAISGGRDSPLHF. The CDR3 bases are TGTGCCATTTCGGGGGGTCGGGATTCACCCCTCCACTTT.

The V and J genes are TRBV7-2 and TRBJ1-2; 9 positions agree with TRBD1. Trimming removed 4 bases from V and 2 bases from J; junction bases left unmatched: 2. This CDR3 has 14 residues. The germline CDR1 and CDR2 sequences are SGHTA and FQGNSA. CDR3 amino acids: CASSWTGANYGYTF. The CDR3 DNA is TGTGCCAGCAGCTGGACAGGGGCCAACTATGGCTACACCTTC.

CDR3 bases: TGTGCCAGCAGCCAAGTTTGGGGCCGAATCGATAATTCACCCCTCCACTTT. It is translated as CASSQVWGRIDNSPLHF. The chain links TRBV3-1 (or the pseudogene TRBV3-2) to TRBJ1-6; perhaps TRBD1 as D (5 bases). The CDR3 runs to 17 residues. Germline V lookup: CDR1 LGHDT, CDR2 YNNKEL (reference sequence). V gave up 1 base and J gave up 5 bases, with 15 bases separating them.

The V call is TRBV5-1, the J call TRBJ2-7, with 7 bases that match TRBD2. There are 13 residues in the CDR3. The germline CDR1 and CDR2 sequences are SGHRS and YFSETQ. V trimming: 4 bases; J trimming: 3 bases; junction bases outside the gene matches: 4. CDR3 bases: TGCGCCAGCAGCCCCGGACTAGACTACGAGCAGTACTTC. Translating gives CASSPGLDYEQYF.

The chain is built from TRBV7-9 and TRBJ2-7, with D maybe TRBD2 (6 bases). The V gene lost 5 bases and the J gene lost 6 bases, with 14 bases spanning the gap. Germline V gene lookup returns CDR1 SEHNR and CDR2 FQNEAQ (reference sequence). The CDR3 is 13 residues long. CDR3: CASSKSNGGEQYF. DNA of the CDR3: TGTGCCAGCAGCAAATCCAACGGGGGCGAGCAGTACTTC.

The chain employs TRBV19 and TRBJ1-5, with 7 bases matching TRBD1. The V gene's germline CDR1 is LNHDA and CDR2 SQIVND (reference sequence). This CDR3 is 15 amino acids long. V was pared by 1 base and J by 4 bases, with 4 bases of the junction left unmatched. CDR3 region: CASSIGDRPNQPQHF. CDR3 DNA: TGTGCCAGTAGTATAGGGGACAGACCTAATCAGCCCCAGCATTTT.

The rearrangement uses TRBV6-5 and TRBJ1-5; 8 bases are a match to TRBD1. The junction had 8 bases not matched to a gene; V was cut back by 6 bases and J by 7 bases. Looked up from germline, CDR1 is MNHEY and CDR2 is SVGAGI. The CDR3 runs to 14 residues. CDR3 protein: CASRRTGLGQPQHF. DNA for the CDR3: TGTGCCAGCAGACGGACAGGGCTGGGGCAGCCCCAGCATTTT.

This sequence joins TRBV29-1 and TRBJ2-7; 13 bases map to TRBD2. The CDR3 extends over 16 amino acids. The germline CDR1 and CDR2 sequences are SQVTM and ANQGSEA. V was clipped by 6 bases and J by 0 bases; unmatched bases: 8. The CDR3 nucleotides are TGCAGCGTCACGACTAGCGGGGGGCCGAGCTCCTACGAGCAGTACTTC. Its protein product is CSVTTSGGPSSYEQYF.

Written as DNA, the CDR3 is TGTGCCTGGGGACAGGCGACCTACAATGAGCAGTTCTTC. Its translation: CAWGQATYNEQFF. V and J are TRBV30 and TRBJ2-1, with 7 bases fitting TRBD1. The ends lost 5 bases at V and 2 bases at J; junction bases unmatched: 3. CDR3 length equals 13 residues. The germline gives CDR1 GTSNPN, CDR2 SVGIG (reference sequence).